This T cell receptor beta chain derives from a study of blood T cells in healthy people across ages. The authors ran a second PCR of about 7 to 11 cycles using a sample-barcoded 5' primer and a J-beta primer mix. All samples yielded 2.5 million or more CDR3-containing paired-end reads. In TCRdb, the 5' RACE reads were re-called with MiXCR into one record per CDR3 protein. This repertoire shows about 970,000 distinct CDR3 sequences, roughly 51% found once; its top ten account for roughly a fifth. This CDR3 contains 15 residues. V shed 0 bases, J shed 4 bases, and the junction held 6 bases outside the gene matches. The germline V gene has CDR1 LGHNA and CDR2 YNFKEQ. Per sample, a minimum of 6 million PBMCs were isolated. Comment on this clonotype: The target antigen is unknown.

General study results and limits: A roughly linear age-dependent decrease characterized TCR beta diversity per million T cells.

The TCR originated in a woman aged 55 to 70 in good health. The source material was blood. This chain uses TRBV4-2 with TRBJ2-7; 7 bases line up with TRBD1. The CDR3 reads CASSQDNRGSYEQYF. CDR3 nucleotides: TGTGCCAGCAGCCAAGACAACAGGGGATCTTACGAGCAGTACTTC.